This T cell receptor (beta chain) emerged from a study of blood T cell repertoires in COVID-19. The table came from immunoSEQ multiplex PCR; TCRdb's copy has only in-frame clones and leaves some out. Among just under 350,000 clones listed, roughly 90% were seen once. Seattle patients were enrolled while actively infected and followed longitudinally. CDR3 length: 13 amino acids. V was clipped by 6 bases and J by 5 bases, with 11 bases between them. Germline V gene data show CDR1 as SGHTA and CDR2 as FQGTGA. This clonotype originated in a woman between 70 and 85 years old with COVID-19, enrolled during active disease. The sequenced sample was peripheral blood. The chain has TRBV7-3 and TRBJ2-1, with D possibly being TRBD1 (6 bases). The CDR3 DNA reads TGTGCCAGCAGAAGCGACAGGAACAATGAGCAGTTCTTC. Amino acid sequence: CASRSDRNNEQFF.